Listed here are 22 T cell receptor beta chains from one sample, sequenced in a study of response to subunit inactivated influenza vaccine. TCRdb re-called the RT-PCR reads through MiXCR, storing one row per CDR3 protein. The data contain approximately 500,000 distinct CDR3 sequences, roughly a quarter of them seen just once; the ten biggest clones take up 2.8%. This same sample was also part of a study on T cells expressing NK-cell markers. That study reports: TCR beta libraries carry UMIs added by 5'RACE template switching.

The material was CD4+ T cells sorted from PBMCs, obtained 11 to 12 days after vaccination. These receptor sequences come from a man over 45 who received an inactivated influenza vaccine.

The chain links TRBV2 to TRBJ1-1; tentatively, D is TRBD1 (6 bases). Germline loops: CDR1 SNHLY, CDR2 FYNNEI. Deletions cut 7 bases from V and 1 base from J, with 13 bases between. The CDR3 is 14 residues long. The CDR3 nucleotides are TGTGCCAGCACCCTCCTACAGGGGAACACTGAAGCTTTCTTT. Its translation is CASTLLQGNTEAFF.

CDR3 DNA: TGCAGTGCTAAGGACTGGCTAAGCACAGATACGCAGTATTTT. Its protein product is CSAKDWLSTDTQYF. This chain links TRBV20-1 with TRBJ2-3, with D possibly TRBD2 on 5 matching bases. Trimming cost V 4 bases and J 0 bases, with 11 bases left between them. The CDR3 totals 14 residues. CDR1 and CDR2 (germline): DFQATT, SNEGSKA (reference sequence).

There are a few counts of this clonotype. V usage is TRBV6-2 or TRBV6-3 and J usage is TRBJ1-1; D remains unclear. The CDR3 is made up of 13 amino acids. CDR1 MNHEY and CDR2 SVGEGT come from the germline V gene. V lost 5 bases and J lost 3, with 10 bases in between. This CDR3 is CASSLYGYTEAFF. In DNA, the CDR3 is TGTGCCAGCAGTCTGTACGGTTACACTGAAGCTTTCTTT.

This clonotype occurred a few times. This chain joins TRBV27 and TRBJ2-4; D ambiguous. CDR1 and CDR2 (germline): MNHEY, SMNVEV (reference sequence). The length of the CDR3 is 16 residues. Between the trimmed V and J ends, which lost 5 bases and 1 base, there was a span of 15 bases. The CDR3 loop reads CASSVLGSGAKNIQYF. For the CDR3, the DNA is TGTGCCAGCAGTGTTTTAGGGTCGGGCGCCAAAAACATTCAGTACTTC.

This clonotype showed up just once. The rearrangement joins TRBV5-1 to TRBJ2-3; D may be TRBD1 or TRBD2 (6 bases each). The CDR3 is 16 residues long. The V and J ends lost 0 bases and 0 bases respectively, with 11 bases between them. Germline CDR1 reads SGHRS; CDR2 reads YFSETQ. The CDR3 DNA is TGCGCCAGCAGCTTGGATGGGGGGCAAAGCACAGATACGCAGTATTTT. It yields the protein CASSLDGGQSTDTQYF.

The chain is built from TRBV7-2 and TRBJ1-5; TRBD1 is a possible D gene (5 bases). CDR1 is SGHTA and CDR2 is FQGNSA in the germline V gene. With 5 bases removed from V and 9 bases from J, the gap between germline ends came to 14 bases. This CDR3 contains 13 residues. The DNA for the CDR3 is TGTGCCAGCAGCACGGGACCCCCGGGGCCCCAGCATTTT. Translation gives CASSTGPPGPQHF.

This clonotype has just a few counts. V usage is TRBV12-3 or TRBV12-4 and J usage is TRBJ1-1; D is unclear. This CDR3 comprises 14 residues. The V end was cut by 6 bases, the J end by 4 bases, with 15 bases between. The CDR3 sequence is CASSLGNGVTEAFF. The DNA for the CDR3 is TGTGCCAGCAGCCTAGGGAATGGGGTCACTGAAGCTTTCTTT.

The chain links TRBV12-3 or TRBV12-4 to TRBJ1-1; 7 bases align to TRBD1. The CDR3 is made up of 15 amino acids. V lost 6 bases, J lost 6 bases, and 13 bases stayed unmatched. The CDR3, as DNA: TGTGCCAGCAGCCTATTCAATCTACAGGGGTCTGAAGCTTTCTTT. Its protein product is CASSLFNLQGSEAFF.

This clonotype came up a few times. The chain uses TRBV4-2 and TRBJ2-7, with D uncertain. V dropped 0 bases and J dropped 2 bases, with 5 bases sitting between them. The germline gives CDR1 LGHNA, CDR2 YNFKEQ. The length of the CDR3 is 13 residues. The CDR3 reads CASSQDLAYEQYF. Here the CDR3 DNA reads TGTGCCAGCAGCCAAGATTTGGCCTACGAGCAGTACTTC.

The chain uses TRBV20-1 and TRBJ2-7; D not certain. V was trimmed by 6 bases and J by 2 bases, leaving 14 bases between them. In germline, CDR1 is DFQATT, CDR2 SNEGSKA (reference sequence). The CDR3 loop spans 13 amino acids. The CDR3 bases are TGCAGTGCACGTCAAGACACGGCCTACGAGCAGTACTTC. It translates to CSARQDTAYEQYF.

V gene TRBV7-2 combines with J gene TRBJ2-5; TRBD2 aligns across 8 bases. Per germline, CDR1 SGHTA and CDR2 FQGNSA. This CDR3 has 15 residues. J lost 5 bases, V lost 1 base, and 6 bases had no gene match. CDR3 sequence: CASSLGGLAGETQYF. As DNA, the CDR3 is TGTGCCAGCAGCTTAGGTGGACTAGCCGGGGAGACCCAGTACTTC.

The V and J genes are TRBV13 and TRBJ2-3; TRBD2 agrees at 7 bases. Losses at the gene ends were 5 bases for V and 6 bases for J; bases not matched to a gene: 8. From germline, CDR1 is PRHDT and CDR2 FYEKMQ (reference sequence). This CDR3 region has 14 residues. The CDR3 is CASSTNRGGDTQYF. In DNA form, the CDR3 reads TGTGCCAGCAGCACCAATAGGGGAGGGGATACGCAGTATTTT.

With respect to this clonotype: Given a much more abundant clone one base away, this may be a read error. CDR3 residues: CSAEETGIAHEQYF. The CDR3 DNA sequence: TGCAGTGCGGAAGAGACAGGGATAGCCCACGAGCAGTACTTC. The rearrangement links TRBV20-1 to TRBJ2-7, with 7 bases identical to TRBD1. CDR3 length equals 14 residues. With V trimmed by 6 bases and J by 5 bases, 13 bases remained unmatched. Germline CDR1 DFQATT, CDR2 SNEGSKA (reference sequence).

The J gene is TRBJ1-1, the V gene TRBV10-3, with 7 bases matching TRBD1. Trimming cost V 8 bases and J 0 bases; bases outside gene matches: 6. The germline V gene encodes CDR1 ENHRY and CDR2 SYGVKD. The CDR3 runs to 14 residues. CDR3 sequence (DNA): TGTGCCATCGCCCGGACAGGACTGAACACTGAAGCTTTCTTT. This sequence encodes CAIARTGLNTEAFF.

This rearrangement joins TRBV6-1 to TRBJ2-2; D is perhaps TRBD1 (7 bases). Trimming took off 7 bases at V and 4 bases at J, with 16 bases between the two ends. The CDR3 is 15 amino acids. Per germline, CDR1 MNHNS and CDR2 SASEGT. The CDR3 DNA follows: TGTGCCAGCACTCCGCGGCAGGGGGGCACCGGGGAGCTGTTTTTT. Translating it yields CASTPRQGGTGELFF.

The genes are TRBV7-9 and TRBJ1-1; 7 positions agree with TRBD1. Germline V lookup: CDR1 SEHNR, CDR2 FQNEAQ (reference sequence). CDR3 length equals 17 residues. The trim removed 5 bases at V and 4 bases at J, leaving 16 bases unmatched. CDR3 DNA sequence: TGTGCCAGCAGCCCGAGGACAGGCAACCTGTTATTCACTGAAGCTTTCTTT. Translated: CASSPRTGNLLFTEAFF.

This clonotype appeared a few times. V gene TRBV7-2 combines with J gene TRBJ1-3; D remains ambiguous. Trimming took 6 bases from V and 0 from J, leaving 12 bases between them. In germline, CDR1 is SGHTA, CDR2 FQGNSA. The CDR3 runs to 15 residues. This chain's CDR3 is CASSPTLHSGNTIYF. The DNA for the CDR3 is TGTGCCAGCAGTCCTACTTTACACTCTGGAAACACCATATATTTT.

The chain is built from TRBV6-1 and TRBJ2-2, with TRBD2 matching 7 bases. This CDR3 spans 13 amino acids. The germline V gene has CDR1 MNHNS and CDR2 SASEGT. The J segment lost 2 bases and the V segment lost 10 bases, leaving 4 bases of the junction unmatched. The CDR3 DNA reads TGTGCCAATCTAGCGGATAACACCGGGGAGCTGTTTTTT. Amino acid sequence: CANLADNTGELFF.

This clonotype has only a few counts. The rearrangement links TRBV7-2 to TRBJ2-1, with D hard to call. The CDR3 runs to 12 residues. The germline gives CDR1 SGHTA, CDR2 FQGNSA. V was trimmed by 5 bases and J by 7 bases, leaving 9 bases between them. The CDR3 here is CASSVLGNEQFF. DNA of the CDR3: TGTGCCAGCAGCGTACTTGGGAATGAGCAGTTCTTC. The variable domain in full, completed from reference TRBV7-2 and TRBJ2-1, reads GAGVSQSPSNKVTEKGKDVELRCDPISGHTALYWYRQSLGQGLEFLIYFQGNSAPDKSGLPSDRFSAERTGGSVSTLTIQRTQQEDSAVYLCASSVLGNEQFFGPGTRLTVL.

This clonotype was counted at least ten times. The chain carries TRBV11-2 and TRBJ2-3; 7 positions match TRBD1. Trimming at V came to 2 bases and at J to 0 bases, leaving 5 bases not matched to a gene. This CDR3 is 16 amino acids long. CDR1 and CDR2 from the germline V gene are SGHAT and FQNNGV. CDR3 nucleotide sequence: TGTGCCAGCAGCTTACCGTTACAGGGGAGCACAGATACGCAGTATTTT. Protein product: CASSLPLQGSTDTQYF.

In DNA form, the CDR3 reads TGCAGCGTTGGTCAGAGCACAGATACGCAGTATTTT. Translating it yields CSVGQSTDTQYF. The chain recombines TRBV29-1 with TRBJ2-3; D not resolved. CDR1 is SQVTM and CDR2 is ANQGSEA in the germline V gene. The ends were cut back, 4 bases at V and 0 bases at J, with 5 bases in the middle. This CDR3 is 12 amino acids long.

The chain combines TRBV9 with TRBJ2-7; D is perhaps TRBD1 (6 bases). CDR1 is SGDLS, CDR2 YYNGEE, per germline. The CDR3 is 15 residues long. Between the trimmed V and J ends, which lost 2 bases and 2 bases, there was a span of 14 bases. The CDR3 DNA sequence: TGTGCCAGCAGCGTTGACCCACAGGGTACCTACGAGCAGTACTTC. Translated: CASSVDPQGTYEQYF.